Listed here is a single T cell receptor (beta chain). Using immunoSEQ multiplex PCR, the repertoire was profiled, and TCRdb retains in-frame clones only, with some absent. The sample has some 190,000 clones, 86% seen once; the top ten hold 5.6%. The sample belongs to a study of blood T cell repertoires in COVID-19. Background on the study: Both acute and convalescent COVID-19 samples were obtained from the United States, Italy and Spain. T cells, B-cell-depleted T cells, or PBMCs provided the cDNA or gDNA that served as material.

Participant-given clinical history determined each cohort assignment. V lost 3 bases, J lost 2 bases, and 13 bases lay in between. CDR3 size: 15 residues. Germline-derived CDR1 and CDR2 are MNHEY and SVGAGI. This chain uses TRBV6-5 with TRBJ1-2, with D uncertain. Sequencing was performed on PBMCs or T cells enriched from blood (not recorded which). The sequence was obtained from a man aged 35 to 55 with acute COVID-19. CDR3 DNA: TGTGCCAGCAGTTATGCGTCGGTGTCAAACTATGGCTACACCTTC. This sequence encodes CASSYASVSNYGYTF.